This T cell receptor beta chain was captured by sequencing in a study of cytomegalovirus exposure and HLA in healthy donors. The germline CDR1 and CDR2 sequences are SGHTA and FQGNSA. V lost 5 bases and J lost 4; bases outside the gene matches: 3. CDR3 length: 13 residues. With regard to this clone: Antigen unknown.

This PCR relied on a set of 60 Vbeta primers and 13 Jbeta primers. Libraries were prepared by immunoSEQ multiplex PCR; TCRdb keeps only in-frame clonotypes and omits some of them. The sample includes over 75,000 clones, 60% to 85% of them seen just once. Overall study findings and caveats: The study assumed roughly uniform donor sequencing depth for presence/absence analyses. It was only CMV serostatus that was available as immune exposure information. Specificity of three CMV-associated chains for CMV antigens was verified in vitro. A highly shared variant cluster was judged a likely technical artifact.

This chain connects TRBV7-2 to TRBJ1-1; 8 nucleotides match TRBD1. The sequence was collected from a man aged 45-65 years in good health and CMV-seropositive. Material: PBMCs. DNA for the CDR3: TGTGCCAGCAGCCGGACAGGGACCACTGAAGCTTTCTTT. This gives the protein CASSRTGTTEAFF. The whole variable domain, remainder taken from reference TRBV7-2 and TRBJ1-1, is GAGVSQSPSNKVTEKGKDVELRCDPISGHTALYWYRQSLGQGLEFLIYFQGNSAPDKSGLPSDRFSAERTGGSVSTLTIQRTQQEDSAVYLCASSRTGTTEAFFGQGTRLTVV.